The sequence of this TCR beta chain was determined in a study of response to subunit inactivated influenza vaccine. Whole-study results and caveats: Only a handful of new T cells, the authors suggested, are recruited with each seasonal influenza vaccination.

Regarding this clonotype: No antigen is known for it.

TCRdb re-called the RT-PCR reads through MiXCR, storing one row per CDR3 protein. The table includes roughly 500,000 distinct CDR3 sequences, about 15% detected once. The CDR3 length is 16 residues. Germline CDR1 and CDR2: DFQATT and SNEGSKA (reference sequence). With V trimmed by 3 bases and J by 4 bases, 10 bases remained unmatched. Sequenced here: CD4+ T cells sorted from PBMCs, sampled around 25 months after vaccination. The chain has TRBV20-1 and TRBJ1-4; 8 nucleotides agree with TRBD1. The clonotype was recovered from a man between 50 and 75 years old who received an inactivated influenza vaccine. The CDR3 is CSASPGRGRSNEKLFF. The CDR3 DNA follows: TGCAGTGCTAGCCCCGGCAGGGGGCGTAGTAATGAAAAACTGTTTTTT.